The 31 T cell receptor beta chains presented below share a single source sample, sequenced in a study of CD8+ T cells in alopecia areata. RNA extraction and reverse transcription yielded cDNA as sequencing template. Measured with immunoSEQ multiplex PCR; TCRdb has only the in-frame clones, and not every one. This sample yields some 220,000 clones, of which around three fifths are seen a single time; about 1.6% belongs to the top ten. Treatment noted: oral pan-JAK inhibitor, 5-10 mg twice daily. Sample: CD4+ T cells sorted from blood, taken at week 4, from a patient treated with tofacitinib. These receptors all stem from a human donor with alopecia areata.

The chain joins TRBV7-2 to TRBJ2-7; 7 bases are shared with TRBD1. The germline V gene encodes CDR1 SGHTA and CDR2 FQGNSA. V lost 4 bases and J lost 0; bases outside the gene matches: 6. The CDR3 has 15 residues. CDR3 amino acids: CASSSRGQSSYEQYF. CDR3 sequence (DNA): TGTGCCAGCAGCTCGAGGGGACAGAGCTCCTACGAGCAGTACTTC.

This chain connects TRBV2 to TRBJ1-2, with a tentative D call TRBD1 (6 bases). The V gene lost 6 bases and the J gene lost 5 bases, with 16 bases spanning the gap. In germline, CDR1 is SNHLY, CDR2 FYNNEI. This CDR3 is built from 14 residues. In DNA form, the CDR3 reads TGTGCCAGCAGGGCGGGGGCAGCGGGATATGGCTACACCTTC. Encoded protein: CASRAGAAGYGYTF.

This clone was seen only a few times. This chain joins TRBV28 and TRBJ2-1, with a tentative D call TRBD1 (6 bases). V was trimmed by 5 bases and J by 2 bases, leaving 10 bases between them. Germline V gives CDR1 MDHEN, CDR2 SYDVKM. This CDR3 comprises 14 residues. The chain's CDR3 is CASSLGTPYNEQFF. The DNA for the CDR3 is TGTGCCAGCAGTCTCGGGACACCCTACAATGAGCAGTTCTTC.

This sequence joins TRBV27 and TRBJ2-7; D gene ambiguous. The CDR3 loop spans 14 amino acids. From germline, CDR1 is MNHEY and CDR2 SMNVEV (reference sequence). Deletions cut 3 bases from V and 2 bases from J, with 11 bases between. CDR3 nucleotides: TGTGCCAGCAGTTTCCTCAGTAGGGCCTACGAGCAGTACTTC. Translation: CASSFLSRAYEQYF.

The chain is built from TRBV11-2 and TRBJ2-6; TRBD1 is a possible D gene (6 bases). CDR1 and CDR2 from the germline V gene are SGHAT and FQNNGV. V lost 6 bases and J 1 base, leaving 10 bases between the germline ends. The CDR3 has 15 amino acids. The CDR3 bases are TGTGCCAGCAGTCTTACAGGGTCTGGGGCCAACGTCCTGACTTTC. It is translated as CASSLTGSGANVLTF.

This chain links TRBV25-1 with TRBJ1-2; 7 bases fit TRBD1. V was clipped by 3 bases and J by 3 bases; unmatched bases: 10. Germline V gene lookup returns CDR1 MGHDK and CDR2 SYGVNS. There are 16 residues in the CDR3. The CDR3 nucleotides read TGTGCCAGCAGTGATCGTAGACAGGGCGGGCACTATGGCTACACCTTC. This encodes CASSDRRQGGHYGYTF.

The table lists this clone with a count of one. This chain joins TRBV29-1 and TRBJ2-1; D gene ambiguous. The germline V gene has CDR1 SQVTM and CDR2 ANQGSEA. The length of the CDR3 is 11 residues. Trimming took off 1 base at V and 5 bases at J, with 3 bases between the two ends. The CDR3 spells CSVEANNEQFF. The CDR3 nucleotides are TGCAGCGTTGAAGCGAACAATGAGCAGTTCTTC.

V gene TRBV30 combines with J gene TRBJ1-1; perhaps TRBD1 as D (5 bases). V lost 2 bases to trimming and J lost 1 base, with 8 bases between them. Looked up from germline, CDR1 is GTSNPN and CDR2 is SVGIG (reference sequence). The CDR3 consists of 13 residues. In DNA, the CDR3 is TGTGCCTGGAGTCCAGGGTCGAACACTGAAGCTTTCTTT. Protein product: CAWSPGSNTEAFF.

The J gene is TRBJ1-1, the V gene TRBV7-2; 9 bases line up with TRBD1. This CDR3 contains 15 residues. V was clipped by 6 bases and J by 1 base; unmatched bases: 6. CDR1 and CDR2 from the germline V gene are SGHTA and FQGNSA. The CDR3 nucleotides read TGTGCCAGCAGTTCCGGGACAGGGAGGAACACTGAAGCTTTCTTT. Its translation: CASSSGTGRNTEAFF.

This chain joins TRBV7-9 and TRBJ1-2; D remains unclear. The CDR3 loop spans 12 amino acids. V was shortened by 0 bases and J by 6 bases, with 5 bases between the two germline ends. Germline V gene sequence: CDR1 SEHNR, CDR2 FQNEAQ (reference sequence). The CDR3 spells CASSLAIDGYTF. The CDR3 coding sequence is TGTGCCAGCAGCTTAGCAATCGATGGCTACACCTTC.

The gene calls are TRBV5-1 and TRBJ2-5; TRBD2 aligns across 10 bases. This CDR3 is built from 14 residues. Per germline, CDR1 SGHRS and CDR2 YFSETQ. Losses at the gene ends were 4 bases for V and 4 bases for J; bases not matched to a gene: 4. CDR3 sequence reads: CASSPGTSVETQYF. The CDR3, as DNA: TGCGCCAGCAGCCCCGGGACTAGCGTAGAGACCCAGTACTTC. The whole variable domain, filled in from reference TRBV5-1 and TRBJ2-5, reads KAGVTQTPRYLIKTRGQQVTLSCSPISGHRSVSWYQQTPGQGLQFLFEYFSETQRNKGNFPGRFSGRQFSNSRSEMNVSTLELGDSALYLCASSPGTSVETQYFGPGTRLLVL.

The gene calls are TRBV9 and TRBJ2-1, with 7 bases that match TRBD2. The CDR3 runs 17 residues. The V gene end was trimmed by 0 bases and the J gene end by 7 bases; junction bases not matched to a gene: 13. Germline CDR1 SGDLS, CDR2 YYNGEE. The chain's CDR3 is CASSVDILGTIKNEQFF. CDR3 nucleotide sequence: TGTGCCAGCAGCGTAGACATCCTCGGGACTATTAAGAATGAGCAGTTCTTC.

This clone has only a few counts. The chain links TRBV19 to TRBJ2-2; D not certain. Germline values: CDR1 LNHDA, CDR2 SQIVND (reference sequence). CDR3 length: 13 residues. The ends were cut back, 4 bases at V and 4 bases at J, with 7 bases in the middle. CDR3 DNA sequence: TGTGCCAGTAGTAAAGGGATCACCGGGGAGCTGTTTTTT. Translated: CASSKGITGELFF.

On this clone: The junction and the germline gene differ at one end; a read error may be behind it. The chain has TRBV30 and TRBJ1-1; D is possibly TRBD1 (5 bases). The CDR3 contains 11 residues. From germline, CDR1 is GTSNPN and CDR2 SVGIG (reference sequence). The CDR3 loop is CAWSVGRTGVF. CDR3 coding DNA: TGTGCCTGGAGTGTAGGCCGGACGGGGGTCTTT.

The CDR3: CASSVGNSPLHF. The CDR3 bases are TGTGCCAGCAGTGTGGGGAATTCACCCCTCCACTTT. The chain has TRBV2 and TRBJ1-6, with unresolved D. Deletions cut 4 bases from V and 7 bases from J, with 5 bases between. The CDR3 is 12 amino acids. Germline-derived CDR1 and CDR2 are SNHLY and FYNNEI.

This clone has more than one count but fewer than ten. The rearrangement links TRBV29-1 to TRBJ1-1; D call uncertain. The CDR3 consists of 15 residues. V was pared by 0 bases and J by 0 bases, with 11 bases between. Germline CDR1 is SQVTM and CDR2 is ANQGSEA. The CDR3 is CSVEDRKHLNTEAFF. DNA of the CDR3: TGCAGCGTTGAAGATCGGAAACACTTGAACACTGAAGCTTTCTTT.

In its sample, this clone was seen a few times. V is TRBV29-1 and J is TRBJ2-5; D uncertain. This CDR3 spans 11 amino acids. Germline V lookup: CDR1 SQVTM, CDR2 ANQGSEA. With 5 bases removed from V and 4 bases from J, the gap between germline ends came to 8 bases. The CDR3 sequence: CSVSTGETQYF. As DNA, the CDR3 is TGCAGCGTTAGTACCGGAGAGACCCAGTACTTC. The full variable domain, in which reference TRBV29-1 and TRBJ2-5 provide the parts outside the CDR3, is SAVISQKPSRDICQRGTSLTIQCQVDSQVTMMFWYRQQPGQSLTLIATANQGSEATYESGFVIDKFPISRPNLTFSTLTVSNMSPEDSSIYLCSVSTGETQYFGPGTRLLVL.

CDR3 amino acids: CASRPGQAKNIQYF. The CDR3 nucleotides read TGTGCCAGCAGACCGGGACAAGCCAAAAACATTCAGTACTTC. The chain employs TRBV5-6 and TRBJ2-4; perhaps TRBD1 as D (6 bases). This CDR3 comprises 14 residues. V lost 5 bases and J 0 bases, leaving 9 bases between the germline ends. Per the germline V gene, CDR1 is SGHDT and CDR2 is YYEEEE. Variable domain in full (rest from reference TRBV5-6 and TRBJ2-4): DAGVTQSPTHLIKTRGQQVTLRCSPKSGHDTVSWYQQALGQGPQFIFQYYEEEERQRGNFPDRFSGHQFPNYSSELNVNALLLGDSALYLCASRPGQAKNIQYFGAGTRLSVL.

This sequence joins TRBV11-2 and TRBJ2-5; D is possibly TRBD2 (7 bases). The CDR3 covers 15 residues. Germline V lookup: CDR1 SGHAT, CDR2 FQNNGV. V lost 1 base and J 5 bases, leaving 14 bases between the germline ends. CDR3 sequence: CASSLVRGAWETQYF. CDR3 DNA sequence: TGTGCCAGCAGCTTAGTACGGGGGGCCTGGGAGACCCAGTACTTC.

Of note for this clone: Additional DNA sequences in this sample encode the identical CDR3. The V gene is TRBV5-1, the J gene TRBJ1-1; TRBD1 agrees at 7 bases. Germline loops: CDR1 SGHRS, CDR2 YFSETQ. This CDR3 is built from 14 residues. Germline trimming cut 0 bases from V and 1 base from J; bases unmatched to any gene: 0. CDR3 sequence (DNA): TGCGCCAGCAGCTTGGACAGGGGGAACACTGAAGCTTTCTTT. Translation gives CASSLDRGNTEAFF.

Only a few counts were recorded for this clone. The chain couples TRBV9 to TRBJ1-1, with D uncertain. CDR3 length: 13 amino acids. CDR1 and CDR2 from the germline V gene are SGDLS and YYNGEE. V lost 5 bases and J 3 bases, leaving 11 bases between the germline ends. Here the CDR3 reads CASSFSRDTEAFF. CDR3 in DNA: TGTGCCAGCAGTTTTTCCCGGGACACTGAAGCTTTCTTT.

The chain has TRBV27 and TRBJ2-1; 12 bases line up with TRBD2. This CDR3 has 16 amino acids. Germline V lookup: CDR1 MNHEY, CDR2 SMNVEV (reference sequence). V lost 6 bases, J lost 7 bases, and 10 bases stayed unmatched. CDR3 sequence (DNA): TGTGCCAGCAGGGACGAACTAGCGGGGGGACATAATGAGCAGTTCTTC. Encoded protein: CASRDELAGGHNEQFF.

The chain links TRBV5-6 to TRBJ2-5; tentatively, D is TRBD1 (6 bases). Between the trimmed V and J ends, which lost 5 bases and 5 bases, there was a span of 16 bases. This CDR3 is 14 amino acids long. From germline, CDR1 is SGHDT and CDR2 YYEEEE. In DNA, the CDR3 is TGTGCCAGCAGACCACAGGGTTTAGGGGAGACCCAGTACTTC. Protein product: CASRPQGLGETQYF.

This clone showed up just a few times. The rearrangement uses TRBV10-3 and TRBJ1-1, with TRBD1 matching over 8 bases. The CDR3 runs to 14 residues. Losses at the gene ends were 10 bases for V and 4 bases for J; bases not matched to a gene: 11. Germline values: CDR1 ENHRY, CDR2 SYGVKD. Here the CDR3 DNA reads TGTGCCACAGGACAGGGTTGGGAGGGCACTGAAGCTTTCTTT. It translates to CATGQGWEGTEAFF.

This clone was seen only a few times. The chain uses TRBV29-1 and TRBJ2-7, with TRBD2 matching 14 bases. The CDR3 totals 18 residues. Germline V lookup: CDR1 SQVTM, CDR2 ANQGSEA. V shed 6 bases, J shed 5 bases, and the junction held 18 bases outside the gene matches. This chain's CDR3 is CSVIPTSGGAWDRNEQYF. The CDR3 coding sequence is TGCAGCGTGATTCCGACTAGCGGGGGGGCCTGGGATCGGAACGAGCAGTACTTC.

The chain uses TRBV30 and TRBJ2-2, with D perhaps matching TRBD1 (8 bases). This CDR3 region has 14 residues. CDR1 and CDR2 (germline): GTSNPN, SVGIG (reference sequence). The germline V and J ends were trimmed by 8 bases and 3 bases, with 16 bases remaining between them. In DNA form, the CDR3 reads TGTGCCACTGACAGGGGAGGGCACACCGGGGAGCTGTTTTTT. Amino acid sequence: CATDRGGHTGELFF.

The CDR3 bases are TGTGCCAGCAGTGAAGCAGAGGGGGTCTCCTATAATTCACCCCTCCACTTT. The encoded protein is CASSEAEGVSYNSPLHF. The gene calls are TRBV6-1 and TRBJ1-6; D possibly corresponds to TRBD1 (6 bases). This CDR3 has 17 amino acids. V lost 0 bases to trimming and J lost 0 bases, with 9 bases between them. The germline V gene encodes CDR1 MNHNS and CDR2 SASEGT.

This sequence joins TRBV7-2 and TRBJ1-2, with 9 bases matching TRBD1. Germline V CDR1 and CDR2: SGHTA, FQGNSA. The V gene end was trimmed by 1 base and the J gene end by 4 bases; junction bases not matched to a gene: 4. This CDR3 region has 15 residues. CDR3 loop: CASSLGAGQGYGYTF. DNA for the CDR3: TGTGCCAGCAGCTTAGGGGCGGGACAGGGCTATGGCTACACCTTC. Full variable domain (rest looked up from reference TRBV7-2 and TRBJ1-2): GAGVSQSPSNKVTEKGKDVELRCDPISGHTALYWYRQSLGQGLEFLIYFQGNSAPDKSGLPSDRFSAERTGGSVSTLTIQRTQQEDSAVYLCASSLGAGQGYGYTFGSGTRLTVV.

CDR3 protein: CASSLVAGGETQYF. The CDR3 DNA follows: TGTGCCAGCAGCTTAGTAGCGGGTGGAGAGACCCAGTACTTC. This chain connects TRBV11-2 to TRBJ2-5; 7 bases fit TRBD2. J was trimmed by 4 bases and V by 1 base; bases with no gene match: 3. This CDR3 comprises 14 residues. Germline V lookup: CDR1 SGHAT, CDR2 FQNNGV.

The chain combines TRBV7-2 with TRBJ2-1; the D gene is possibly TRBD1 (5 bases). The V end was cut by 0 bases, the J end by 6 bases, with 9 bases between. The length of the CDR3 is 14 residues. The germline CDR1 and CDR2 sequences are SGHTA and FQGNSA. CDR3 DNA sequence: TGTGCCAGCAGCTTAGCAGGGGCCTCCAATGAGCAGTTCTTC. Translation: CASSLAGASNEQFF.

Comment on this clone: The sample has other DNA sequences that encode this CDR3 too. The CDR3 DNA sequence: TGCAGCGTCAGGACAGGGTCCTACGAGCAGTACTTC. This gives the protein CSVRTGSYEQYF. The chain recombines TRBV29-1 with TRBJ2-7; 8 bases line up with TRBD1. Germline V gene sequence: CDR1 SQVTM, CDR2 ANQGSEA. After removal of 6 bases from V and 1 base from J, the junction contained 2 bases not matched to a gene. The CDR3 is made up of 12 amino acids.